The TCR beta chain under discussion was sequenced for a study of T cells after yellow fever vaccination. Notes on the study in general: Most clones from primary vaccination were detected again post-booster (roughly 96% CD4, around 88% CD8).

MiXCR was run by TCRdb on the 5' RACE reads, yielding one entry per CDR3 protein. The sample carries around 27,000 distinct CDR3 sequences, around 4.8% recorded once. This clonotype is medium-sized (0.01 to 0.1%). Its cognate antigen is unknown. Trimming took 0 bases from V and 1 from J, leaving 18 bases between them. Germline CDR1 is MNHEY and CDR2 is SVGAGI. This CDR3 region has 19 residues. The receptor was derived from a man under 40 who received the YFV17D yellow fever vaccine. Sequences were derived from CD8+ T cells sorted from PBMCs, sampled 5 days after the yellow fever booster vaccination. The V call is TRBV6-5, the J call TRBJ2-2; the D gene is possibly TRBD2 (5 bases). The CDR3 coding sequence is TGTGCCAGCAGTTACTCCCGTATGGTTGGGGAGCGGAACACCGGGGAGCTGTTTTTT. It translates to CASSYSRMVGERNTGELFF.